This TCR beta chain was observed in a study of T cell responses to AZD1222 COVID-19 vaccine (dated by TCRdb to the early 2020s). Regarding the complete study: A total of over 230 trial participants underwent TCR sequencing, of whom 200 to 220 had received two doses of AZD1222 and about 25 had received two doses of the MenACWY control vaccine. Trial participants were enrolled by age into 18-55, 56-69 and 70-plus year subgroups, with about 150, 27 and 61 TCR-sequenced participants respectively. Summary of the overall study and its limitations: Because no day 14 peak-response samples were available, the repertoires could be characterized only after the peak T cell response. Participants were mostly white British and included more females than males, and it was suggested by the authors that clonal diversity may have been underestimated. After two AZD1222 doses, both the breadth and the depth of spike-specific TCRs were significantly higher than at day 0 and than in MenACWY recipients. Only five or six AZD1222 recipients were SARS-CoV-2 seropositive at baseline, limiting conclusions about previously exposed vaccinees. Reportedly, almost half of the unique spike-specific TCRs recognized epitopes lying outside the regions that are mutated in the B.1.351 and B.1.1.7 variants. The 56-69-year group was small, and its depth increase did not reach significance, likely because of low power. The vaccine-associated CD4 TCRs covered the entire spike protein, and the dominant responses fell in regions 160-218 and 743-854.

The CDR3 regions of human TCRbeta chains were subjected to immunosequencing. Concerning the study's data processing: Repertoire TCRs were matched against a reference library of SARS-CoV-2-specific TCRs generated with the MIRA antigen-specificity platform. Breadth was defined as the fraction of unique TCRs that were SARS-CoV-2-associated, and depth was defined as the fraction of total T cells that were SARS-CoV-2-associated. Using the MIRA data, each spike-specific TCR was assigned both to the spike region to which the TCR was reactive and to a CD4 or CD8 class. Log10-transformed breadth and depth values were compared by one-way ANOVA with Sidak's multiple comparisons tests. TCRdb retrieved this table from immuneACCESS and kept in-frame rearrangements only. Not all clones are present; in checked studies, unresolved V genes account for under half, and no reason is known for the remainder. That table gives V, J and clone size, and the DNA gave D and trimming. The sample profile shows roughly 60,000 clones; over 60% of them were found once. The top ten constitute less than 4% of the sample.

Explained via the paper, the time point label denotes: about 28 days (+/-7) after the second vaccine dose. Because spike-specific TCR depth and breadth did not differ between the two schedules, AZD1222 recipients who got a second dose at roughly 4 weeks were pooled with those who got a second dose at roughly 12 weeks. The vaccinee samples were drawn from two UK trials, COV001 and COV002, one of which was a single-blind randomized controlled phase 2/3 trial testing AZD1222 (ChAdOx1 nCoV-19) in healthy adults. For TCRbeta chain sequencing, PBMC samples were collected from trial participants at day 0 and at day 28 after the second dose. The CDR3, cysteine through phenylalanine, is 17 amino acids long. Only the CDR3 part of the read is kept: 51 bases, read in frame from the first base. CDR1 and CDR2 are drawn from the germline V gene: SGDLS, YYNGEE. The germline V end is reduced by 3 bases and the J end by 10 bases; junction bases left unmatched: 20.

To note about this clone: This clone's antigen is unknown. No qualities accompany the bases; no much larger clone lies one base away.

The sequence came from an adult who received the AZD1222 COVID-19 vaccine. The sequencing here drew on peripheral blood, taken 28 days after the second AZD1222 dose. Recombination linked TRBV9 to TRBJ2-3; 7 middle bases align to TRBD2. The sequenced DNA: TGTGCCAGCAGCGGCCCTGGGGAGGGCACCGCTTTGTCGGCGCAGTATTTT. Translated, this is CASSGPGEGTALSAQYF.